Detailed here is one T cell receptor beta chain. These data are taken from a study of cytomegalovirus exposure and HLA in healthy donors. Vbeta (60) and Jbeta (13) primers were used in the PCR. Some clones are missing from TCRdb's copy, which holds only in-frame ones; the method was immunoSEQ multiplex PCR. The sample carries over 100,000 clones, roughly 80% recorded once. This CDR3 is 15 amino acids long. Germline V gene sequence: CDR1 MNHEY, CDR2 SMNVEV (reference sequence). Trimming left V 4 bases short and J 4 bases short, with 13 bases between. V gene TRBV27 combines with J gene TRBJ2-2; D ambiguous. The sequenced material came from PBMCs. The clonotype was recovered from a man aged 25-40 years in good health and CMV-seropositive. This CDR3 reads CASSSLVSRTGELFF. CDR3 sequence (DNA): TGTGCCAGCAGTTCGCTAGTCTCTCGCACCGGGGAGCTGTTTTTT.